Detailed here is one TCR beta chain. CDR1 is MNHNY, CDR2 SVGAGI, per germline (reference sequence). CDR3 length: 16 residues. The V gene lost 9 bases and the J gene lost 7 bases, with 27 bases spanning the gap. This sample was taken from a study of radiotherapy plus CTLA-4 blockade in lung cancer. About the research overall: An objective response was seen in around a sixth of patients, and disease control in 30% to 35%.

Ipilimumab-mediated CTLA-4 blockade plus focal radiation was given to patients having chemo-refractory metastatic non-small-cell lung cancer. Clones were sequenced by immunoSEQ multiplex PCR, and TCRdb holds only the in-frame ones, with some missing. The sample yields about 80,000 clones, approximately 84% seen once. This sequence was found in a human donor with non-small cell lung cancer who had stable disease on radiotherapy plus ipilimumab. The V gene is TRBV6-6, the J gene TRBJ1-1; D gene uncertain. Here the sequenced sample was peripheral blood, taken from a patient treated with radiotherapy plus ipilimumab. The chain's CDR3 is CASTPPGAALTIEAFF. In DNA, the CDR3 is TGTGCCAGTACCCCCCCCGGAGCAGCCCTAACAATTGAAGCTTTCTTT.